This paragraph covers one T cell receptor (beta chain) sequence. Its antigen remains unknown. From the RT-PCR reads, TCRdb called clonotypes with MiXCR, one entry per CDR3 protein. This sample yields 540,000 or so distinct CDR3 sequences, of which 13% are seen a single time; 10% to 15% belongs to the top ten. This entry is derived from a study of response to subunit inactivated influenza vaccine. This CDR3 contains 15 residues. Germline assignment: CDR1 DFQATT and CDR2 SNEGSKA (reference sequence). V was cut by 2 bases and J by 0 bases, with 11 bases left in between. Overall study results and limits: Seasonal influenza vaccination, on each occasion, was suggested by the authors to recruit few new T cells.

The material was PBMCs from blood, obtained 35 to 45 days after vaccination. This clonotype was sampled from a man over 45 who received an inactivated influenza vaccine. J is TRBJ2-1 and V is TRBV20-1; D unresolved. This CDR3 is CSARQKDRSYNEQFF. The CDR3 DNA reads as TGCAGTGCTAGACAAAAGGACCGCTCCTACAATGAGCAGTTCTTC.